This is a list of T cell receptor beta chains from one sample in a study of CD8 T cells in Susac syndrome. TCRdb re-derived calls from the immunoSEQ multiplex PCR reads in MiXCR, one entry per CDR3 protein. The sample holds 71,000 or so distinct CDR3 sequences, roughly 93% seen once. Sequences were obtained from CD4+ T cells from PBMCs. These receptors originate from a human donor with Susac syndrome. CDR3s leave out the opening cysteine and the closing phenylalanine or tryptophan. Each record gives: J gene, V gene, CDR3 protein.

J: TRBJ2-5; V: TRBV19; CDR3: ASSLRGPETQY
J: TRBJ1-1; V: TRBV5-1; CDR3: ASSLVSGGWNTEAF
J: TRBJ1-2; V: TRBV28; CDR3: ASSWATGGNGYT
J: TRBJ2-2; V: TRBV7-3; CDR3: ASSPTNTGELF
J: TRBJ1-1; V: TRBV10-3; CDR3: AISSRGSGTEAF
J: TRBJ2-4; V: TRBV7-2; CDR3: ASSPLRTFWGAKNIQY
J: TRBJ2-2; V: TRBV6-5; CDR3: ASRWRGNTGELF
J: TRBJ2-5; V: TRBV6-2/TRBV6-3; CDR3: ASSPGQVGETQY
J: TRBJ1-4; V: TRBV28; CDR3: ASTPGGQGYEKLF
J: TRBJ1-2; V: TRBV12-3/TRBV12-4; CDR3: ASSQTNYGYT
J: TRBJ2-1; V: TRBV2; CDR3: ASCPDRGSYNEQF
J: TRBJ1-1; V: TRBV7-3; CDR3: ASSLTDRVTEAF
J: TRBJ1-6; V: TRBV28; CDR3: ASSPRRGPGSPLH
J: TRBJ2-7; V: TRBV29-1; CDR3: SVGSGAFTYEQY
J: TRBJ2-5; V: TRBV7-2; CDR3: ASSRTSGGFQETQY
J: TRBJ2-7; V: TRBV2; CDR3: ASRKGHKIYEQY
J: TRBJ2-5; V: TRBV12-5; CDR3: ASGLEDASPQY
J: TRBJ1-1; V: TRBV7-2; CDR3: ASSSQPQTGSEAF
J: TRBJ2-5; V: TRBV29-1; CDR3: SVESAVIETQY
J: TRBJ1-1; V: TRBV11-1; CDR3: ASSSMLNTEAF
J: TRBJ2-3; V: TRBV11-3; CDR3: ASSLGLGVVTDTQY
J: TRBJ1-1; V: TRBV6-5; CDR3: ASSYDRNTEVF
J: TRBJ2-2; V: TRBV6-2/TRBV6-3; CDR3: ASSFPTGELF
J: TRBJ1-6; V: TRBV12-5; CDR3: ASGLVTDSSNSYNSPLH
J: TRBJ1-6; V: TRBV10-3; CDR3: AISGGGGGKGSPPH
J: TRBJ2-7; V: TRBV19; CDR3: ASSTGRDRSYEQY
J: TRBJ2-7; V: TRBV12-3/TRBV12-4; CDR3: ASSFNRASEQY
J: TRBJ2-5; V: TRBV7-9; CDR3: ASSEAGRDGY
J: TRBJ2-5; V: TRBV9; CDR3: ASSVAGGSGVRETQY
J: TRBJ1-2; V: TRBV20-1; CDR3: SASSHLKEDRMRYT
J: TRBJ2-5; V: TRBV5-4; CDR3: ASSFRGAQETQY
J: TRBJ2-5; V: TRBV7-2; CDR3: ASSSQGWEETQY
J: TRBJ2-7; V: TRBV18; CDR3: ASSPNAYEQY
J: TRBJ2-1; V: TRBV14; CDR3: ASSRGKPGLAVYNEQF
J: TRBJ2-5; V: TRBV6-1; CDR3: ASSREETQY
J: TRBJ2-5; V: TRBV6-6; CDR3: ASSYSRLGETQY
J: TRBJ2-7; V: TRBV12-3/TRBV12-4; CDR3: ASSQDTLEQY
J: TRBJ2-3; V: TRBV7-2; CDR3: ASSSRGRRTDTQY
J: TRBJ2-1; V: TRBV9; CDR3: ASSASGGASNEQF
J: TRBJ2-3; V: TRBV20-1; CDR3: SASPEGGGAHTQY
J: TRBJ1-2; V: TRBV5-8; CDR3: ASSQWGQNYGYT
J: TRBJ2-5; V: TRBV20-1; CDR3: SAPKSSGTILGTPLREETQY
J: TRBJ2-1; V: TRBV6-5; CDR3: ASRTPGTGYNEQF
J: TRBJ1-1; V: TRBV5-1; CDR3: ASSVGRNSNTEAF
J: TRBJ2-1; V: TRBV9; CDR3: ASSVGPAGGRGEQF
J: TRBJ2-1; V: TRBV30; CDR3: AWRELPYTYNEQF